One and the same sample provided the 32 T cell receptor beta chains below, sequenced in a study of T cell responses to AZD1222 COVID-19 vaccine. Sequencing was performed with immunoSEQ multiplex PCR; in TCRdb, only in-frame clones are kept and a portion is missing. The top ten clones hold about 1.6% of a sample with roughly 84,000 clones, 70% to 90% of them seen once. The sample was peripheral blood, taken on day 0 of AZD1222 vaccination. The origin of the receptors is an adult in good health.

This clone appeared once. The V call is TRBV11-2, the J call TRBJ2-7; a weak D match, TRBD1 (5 bases). CDR1 SGHAT and CDR2 FQNNGV come from the germline V gene. The CDR3 totals 13 residues. Trimming shortened V by 7 bases and J by 0 bases, and 10 bases separated the two germline ends. CDR3 residues: CASTLTVSYEQYF. DNA for the CDR3: TGTGCCAGCACCCTGACAGTCTCCTACGAGCAGTACTTC.

The chain links TRBV25-1 to TRBJ1-3; D is perhaps TRBD1 (6 bases). Between the trimmed V and J ends, which lost 2 bases and 4 bases, there was a span of 12 bases. The length of the CDR3 is 15 residues. Per germline, CDR1 MGHDK and CDR2 SYGVNS. The CDR3 loop reads CASSERGVSGNTIYF. The CDR3, as DNA: TGTGCCAGCAGTGAAAGGGGGGTTTCCGGAAACACCATATATTTT.

The V and J genes are TRBV19 and TRBJ1-5; D gene ambiguous. The germline V gene encodes CDR1 LNHDA and CDR2 SQIVND (reference sequence). V gave up 4 bases and J gave up 7 bases, with 11 bases separating them. The CDR3 totals 13 residues. CDR3 DNA sequence: TGTGCCAGTAGTAGTCTCAGTGGACAGCCCCAGCATTTT. Protein sequence: CASSSLSGQPQHF.

The chain joins TRBV27 to TRBJ1-2; D may be TRBD1 (5 bases). The CDR3 sequence is 13 residues long. The V gene lost 3 bases and the J gene lost 6 bases, with 11 bases spanning the gap. The germline V gene encodes CDR1 MNHEY and CDR2 SMNVEV (reference sequence). CDR3 DNA: TGTGCCAGCAGTTTCAGGGAAGGGGATGGCTACACCTTC. It encodes CASSFREGDGYTF.

The chain combines TRBV4-1 with TRBJ1-2, with D unclear. The CDR3 runs to 14 residues. Between the trimmed V and J ends, which lost 1 base and 4 bases, there was a span of 10 bases. CDR1 is MGHRA, CDR2 YSYEKL, per germline. CDR3 DNA: TGCGCCAGCAGCCAAGGCGGGGTTGCCTATGGCTACACCTTC. Encoded protein: CASSQGGVAYGYTF.

The rearrangement links TRBV7-2 to TRBJ2-7, with D perhaps matching TRBD1 (5 bases). The CDR3 totals 14 residues. Germline V gene lookup returns CDR1 SGHTA and CDR2 FQGNSA. V was pared by 5 bases and J by 3 bases, with 14 bases between. Here the CDR3 reads CASSPQQDLYEQYF. The CDR3, as DNA: TGTGCCAGCAGCCCGCAACAGGACCTCTACGAGCAGTACTTC.

The chain recombines TRBV23-1 with TRBJ2-7, with D possibly called TRBD1 or TRBD2 (5 bases each). TRBV23-1 is reported as an ORF; its role is uncertain. Trimming pared 2 bases from V and 2 bases from J, leaving 13 bases between. The CDR3 has 15 residues. This CDR3 reads CASSQVEGTAYEQYF. The CDR3 DNA sequence: TGCGCCAGCAGTCAAGTTGAGGGGACGGCCTACGAGCAGTACTTC.

The rearrangement joins TRBV7-2 to TRBJ1-1; D remains ambiguous. Germline V gene data show CDR1 as SGHTA and CDR2 as FQGNSA. CDR3 length: 14 residues. The V end lost 3 bases, the J end lost 0 bases, and 8 bases lay between the germline ends. The CDR3 DNA is TGTGCCAGCAGCTTTTCTGGGCTGAACACTGAAGCTTTCTTT. Its translation: CASSFSGLNTEAFF. The full variable domain, completed using reference TRBV7-2 and TRBJ1-1, is GAGVSQSPSNKVTEKGKDVELRCDPISGHTALYWYRQSLGQGLEFLIYFQGNSAPDKSGLPSDRFSAERTGGSVSTLTIQRTQQEDSAVYLCASSFSGLNTEAFFGQGTRLTVV.

This chain connects TRBV2 to TRBJ2-1; the D is unclear. The length of the CDR3 is 15 residues. Trimming shortened V by 3 bases and J by 3 bases, and 12 bases separated the two germline ends. Germline CDR1 reads SNHLY; CDR2 reads FYNNEI. DNA for the CDR3: TGTGCCAGCAGTGATCGGCAGGTCTACTACAATGAGCAGTTCTTC. Translating gives CASSDRQVYYNEQFF.

The chain recombines TRBV11-2 with TRBJ2-2, with D perhaps matching TRBD1 (6 bases). The CDR3 is made up of 15 amino acids. Trimming cost V 6 bases and J 4 bases, with 15 bases left between them. Germline CDR1 and CDR2: SGHAT and FQNNGV. The CDR3 region has the DNA TGTGCCAGCAGGGGTTCAGGGGCGGGCACCGGGGAGCTGTTTTTT. Its protein is CASRGSGAGTGELFF.

The chain joins TRBV6-5 to TRBJ1-3; tentatively, D is TRBD1 (5 bases). V was cut by 0 bases and J by 4 bases, with 10 bases left in between. Germline values: CDR1 MNHEY, CDR2 SVGAGI. The CDR3 is made up of 15 amino acids. The CDR3 is CASSYSRGFGNTIYF. DNA for the CDR3: TGTGCCAGCAGTTACTCAAGGGGCTTCGGAAACACCATATATTTT.

This chain links TRBV7-2 with TRBJ2-1, with TRBD1 matching over 9 bases. The CDR3 consists of 15 residues. The V and J ends lost 3 bases and 10 bases, in that order; junction bases with no gene match: 10. The germline V gene has CDR1 SGHTA and CDR2 FQGNSA. CDR3 sequence (DNA): TGTGCCAGCAGCTTGAGGGACAGGGACCATTGGGAGCAGTTCTTC. Its protein is CASSLRDRDHWEQFF.

The J gene is TRBJ1-5, the V gene TRBV5-6; TRBD1 matches at 10 bases. This CDR3 is 15 amino acids long. Trimming took 5 bases from V and 2 from J; bases not matched to a gene: 4. CDR1 and CDR2 (germline): SGHDT, YYEEEE. The CDR3 DNA reads TGTGCCAGCAGTTTGACAGGGGGCGGCAATCAGCCCCAGCATTTT. Translation gives CASSLTGGGNQPQHF.

The genes are TRBV5-8 and TRBJ1-1; D remains ambiguous. Germline values: CDR1 SGHTS, CDR2 YDEGEE. The CDR3 sequence is 15 residues long. V was trimmed by 1 base and J by 2 bases, leaving 12 bases between them. The CDR3: CASSLWAAQNTEAFF. CDR3 DNA sequence: TGTGCCAGCAGCTTGTGGGCAGCGCAAAACACTGAAGCTTTCTTT. The full variable domain, with the rest looked up from reference TRBV5-8 and TRBJ1-1, is EAGVTQSPTHLIKTRGQQATLRCSPISGHTSVYWYQQALGLGLQFLLWYDEGEERNRGNFPPRFSGRQFPNYSSELNVNALELEDSALYLCASSLWAAQNTEAFFGQGTRLTVV.

V is TRBV5-1 and J is TRBJ1-2; 12 bases line up with TRBD1. CDR3 length equals 18 residues. CDR1 is SGHRS and CDR2 is YFSETQ in the germline V gene. V gave up 1 base and J gave up 8 bases; unmatched junction bases: 15. Here the CDR3 DNA reads TGCGCCAGCAGCTTGTCCATCCCGGGACAGGGGGCTTTTAGGGGCTACACCTTC. Residues: CASSLSIPGQGAFRGYTF.

V usage is TRBV6-5 and J usage is TRBJ1-1, with 12 bases matching TRBD1. After removal of 8 bases from V and 1 base from J, the junction contained 5 bases not matched to a gene. Germline V CDR1 and CDR2: MNHEY, SVGAGI. CDR3 length: 15 residues. The CDR3 DNA reads TGTGCCAGCGGGGACAGGGGGCGATCGAACACTGAAGCTTTCTTT. Its translation: CASGDRGRSNTEAFF.

The chain carries TRBV3-1 (or the pseudogene TRBV3-2) and TRBJ2-3, with D tentatively TRBD1 (7 bases). The length of the CDR3 is 16 residues. Trimming took 3 bases from V and 3 from J, leaving 16 bases between them. CDR1 is LGHDT, CDR2 YNNKEL, per germline (reference sequence). DNA for the CDR3: TGTGCCAGCAGCCAGGTCTACAGGGGAGGAACAGATACGCAGTATTTT. Translating gives CASSQVYRGGTDTQYF.

This chain uses TRBV30 with TRBJ1-4; D uncertain. The length of the CDR3 is 14 residues. Germline V gene data show CDR1 as GTSNPN and CDR2 as SVGIG (reference sequence). V shed 0 bases and J shed 8 bases, with 13 bases lying between them. The CDR3 bases are TGTGCCTGGAGTGTAGGGTCCGCCGCCGAAAAACTGTTTTTT. Translated: CAWSVGSAAEKLFF.

The chain links TRBV6-6 to TRBJ1-2, with TRBD1 as a possible D gene (5 bases). Trimming pared 6 bases from V and 3 bases from J, leaving 11 bases between. Germline V gene lookup returns CDR1 MNHNY and CDR2 SVGAGI (reference sequence). This CDR3 has 13 residues. CDR3 residues: CASSQTGDYGYTF. Written as DNA, the CDR3 is TGTGCCAGCAGCCAAACAGGCGACTATGGCTACACCTTC.

This chain uses TRBV12-3 or TRBV12-4 with TRBJ2-1; maybe TRBD2 (5 bases). The V and J ends lost 1 base and 12 bases respectively, with 13 bases between them. The CDR3 spans 13 residues. The CDR3 sequence: CASSLGGKRVQFF. CDR3 bases: TGTGCCAGCAGTTTAGGGGGTAAGAGGGTGCAGTTCTTC.

V is TRBV6-5 and J is TRBJ1-4; D is unclear. Germline V gene lookup returns CDR1 MNHEY and CDR2 SVGAGI. Trimming left V 2 bases short and J 1 base short, with 2 bases between. This CDR3 is built from 13 residues. CDR3 DNA sequence: TGTGCCAGCAGTTACAGAACTAATGAAAAACTGTTTTTT. Protein sequence: CASSYRTNEKLFF.

The chain is built from TRBV10-3 and TRBJ2-7; 7 bases map to TRBD1. The CDR3 has 15 amino acids. Germline values: CDR1 ENHRY, CDR2 SYGVKD. The V and J ends lost 3 bases and 5 bases, in that order; junction bases with no gene match: 10. This chain's CDR3 is CAISEQGQLGDEQYF. The CDR3 DNA is TGTGCCATCAGTGAACAGGGACAGTTAGGAGACGAGCAGTACTTC.

The CDR3 DNA is TGCGCCAGCAGGACAGGCCTGGAGGGCACTGAAGCTTTCTTT. It is translated as CASRTGLEGTEAFF. The chain couples TRBV5-1 to TRBJ1-1; possible D gene TRBD1, 6 bases. V lost 5 bases, J lost 4 bases, and 15 bases lay in between. Germline CDR1 reads SGHRS; CDR2 reads YFSETQ. This CDR3 region has 14 residues.

This sequence joins TRBV6-5 and TRBJ2-7, with a weak D call TRBD1 (5 bases). CDR1 and CDR2 from the germline V gene are MNHEY and SVGAGI. V shed 8 bases and J shed 4 bases, with 15 bases lying between them. This CDR3 has 13 residues. The CDR3 DNA reads as TGTGCCAGCGGCAGGAACAGGAATTACGAGCAGTACTTC. Protein product: CASGRNRNYEQYF.

The genes are TRBV11-2 and TRBJ1-1; D might be TRBD1 (5 bases). The V end was cut by 8 bases, the J end by 0 bases, with 22 bases between. This CDR3 is built from 17 residues. Germline assignment: CDR1 SGHAT and CDR2 FQNNGV. The CDR3 coding sequence is TGTGCCAGCCAAAAAAGGGCCTCGACAGCAATGAACACTGAAGCTTTCTTT. Its translation is CASQKRASTAMNTEAFF.

This clone was seen just once. This chain connects TRBV6-5 to TRBJ1-3; the D is unclear. Germline V lookup: CDR1 MNHEY, CDR2 SVGAGI. The CDR3 sequence is 16 residues long. Trimming cost V 2 bases and J 0 bases, with 11 bases left between them. The CDR3 DNA reads as TGTGCCAGCAGTTACCGGCCGAACAGCTCTGGAAACACCATATATTTT. Its protein is CASSYRPNSSGNTIYF.

The chain carries TRBV13 and TRBJ2-1; no reliable D call. The CDR3 contains 12 residues. V was clipped by 5 bases and J by 5 bases, with 7 bases between them. Looked up from germline, CDR1 is PRHDT and CDR2 is FYEKMQ (reference sequence). The CDR3 here is CASSDGNNEQFF. For the CDR3, the DNA is TGTGCCAGCAGCGATGGTAACAATGAGCAGTTCTTC.

The V and J genes are TRBV11-3 and TRBJ1-5; 7 bases are a match to TRBD1. The CDR3 sequence is 15 residues long. V was pared by 2 bases and J by 5 bases, with 6 bases of the junction left unmatched. Germline V gives CDR1 SGHNT, CDR2 YENEEA. DNA for the CDR3: TGTGCCAGCAGCTTAAGACAGGGTAGGGATCAGCCCCAGCATTTT. Residues: CASSLRQGRDQPQHF.

This sequence joins TRBV5-1 and TRBJ2-3; D remains ambiguous. This CDR3 contains 12 residues. V was cut by 3 bases and J by 2 bases, with 4 bases left in between. CDR1 and CDR2 from the germline V gene are SGHRS and YFSETQ. The CDR3 is CASSSYTDTQYF. In DNA form, the CDR3 reads TGCGCCAGCAGCTCTTACACAGATACGCAGTATTTT.

The chain employs TRBV2 and TRBJ1-1, with D perhaps matching TRBD1 (5 bases). Between the trimmed V and J ends, which lost 6 bases and 2 bases, there was a span of 10 bases. CDR1 is SNHLY, CDR2 FYNNEI, per germline. This CDR3 is 13 amino acids long. The DNA for the CDR3 is TGTGCCAGCAGGGGACTGACTAACACTGAAGCTTTCTTT. As protein: CASRGLTNTEAFF.

This clone has more than one count but fewer than ten. The rearrangement joins TRBV7-9 to TRBJ2-1; tentative D call: TRBD1 (5 bases). Germline V gene data show CDR1 as SEHNR and CDR2 as FQNEAQ (reference sequence). Trimming stripped 5 bases from V and 0 bases from J, with 11 bases between. This CDR3 region has 15 residues. The CDR3 here is CASSTGHSSYNEQFF. CDR3 DNA: TGTGCCAGCAGCACCGGACATAGCTCCTACAATGAGCAGTTCTTC.

The CDR3 here is CASSEGHGGNTIYF. Written as DNA, the CDR3 is TGTGCCAGCAGTGAGGGACACGGTGGAAACACCATATATTTT. This sequence joins TRBV2 and TRBJ1-3; weak D call: TRBD1 (6 bases). CDR3 length: 14 amino acids. CDR1 and CDR2 (germline): SNHLY, FYNNEI. V was cut by 3 bases and J by 3 bases, with 9 bases left in between.